A single sample gave rise to the 15 T cell receptor beta chains below, sequenced in a study of T cell responses to AZD1222 COVID-19 vaccine. Profiling relied on immunoSEQ multiplex PCR, and the TCRdb table lists in-frame clones only, not all of them. In the table there are around 200,000 clones, 88% of which are singletons. The source was peripheral blood, collected 28 days after the second AZD1222 dose. The receptors here all came from an adult who received the AZD1222 COVID-19 vaccine.

V usage is TRBV7-9 and J usage is TRBJ1-4, with D maybe TRBD1 (6 bases). Germline loops: CDR1 SEHNR, CDR2 FQNEAQ (reference sequence). The CDR3 contains 12 residues. V gave up 5 bases and J gave up 8 bases, with 9 bases separating them. The CDR3 nucleotides read TGTGCCAGCAGCGCAACAGGGGAAAAACTGTTTTTT. It is translated as CASSATGEKLFF.

The chain employs TRBV19 and TRBJ1-6; a weak D match, TRBD1 (6 bases). Germline V lookup: CDR1 LNHDA, CDR2 SQIVND (reference sequence). The CDR3 has 14 amino acids. Trimming left V 8 bases short and J 6 bases short, with 14 bases between. CDR3 amino acids: CASSPGGVNSPLHF. For the CDR3, the DNA is TGTGCCAGTTCCCCGGGGGGCGTTAATTCACCCCTCCACTTT.

V is TRBV19 and J is TRBJ1-1; D is ambiguous. Germline CDR1 LNHDA, CDR2 SQIVND (reference sequence). The CDR3 consists of 14 residues. Trimming left V 6 bases short and J 0 bases short, with 11 bases between. The DNA for the CDR3 is TGTGCCAGTAGCCCCCTCGGAGTGAACACTGAAGCTTTCTTT. It encodes CASSPLGVNTEAFF.

This clone was recorded once. The CDR3 protein is CASSQVGRNTGELFF. The CDR3 DNA reads TGTGCCAGCAGCCAAGTCGGACGGAACACCGGGGAGCTGTTTTTT. The chain employs TRBV4-2 and TRBJ2-2; D gene ambiguous. The CDR3 sequence is 15 residues long. In germline, CDR1 is LGHNA, CDR2 YNFKEQ. The V gene lost 1 base and the J gene lost 1 base, with 7 bases spanning the gap.

This chain connects TRBV6-2 or TRBV6-3 to TRBJ1-2; D is perhaps TRBD1 (6 bases). Deletions cut 2 bases from V and 0 bases from J, with 16 bases between. The CDR3 spans 17 residues. Germline V CDR1 and CDR2: MNHEY, SVGEGT. Written as DNA, the CDR3 is TGTGCCAGCAGTTACCCGGGACACCTTTCTGCTAACTATGGCTACACCTTC. Translating gives CASSYPGHLSANYGYTF.

V is TRBV7-3 and J is TRBJ2-1; TRBD1 matches at 7 bases. The germline V gene has CDR1 SGHTA and CDR2 FQGTGA. CDR3 size: 15 residues. V lost 5 bases to trimming and J lost 2 bases; unmatched junction nucleotides: 6. The DNA of the CDR3 is TGTGCCAGCAGCCGGGGACAGCCAACCTACAATGAGCAGTTCTTC. Protein sequence: CASSRGQPTYNEQFF.

This clone was found once. This chain connects TRBV6-1 to TRBJ1-3; TRBD1 matches 9 bases. The CDR3 extends over 15 amino acids. The V segment lost 5 bases and the J segment 4 bases; nucleotides outside the gene matches: 6. Germline CDR1 MNHNS, CDR2 SASEGT. In nucleotides, the CDR3 is TGTGCCAGCAGTTCACAGGGGGCTAACGGAAACACCATATATTTT. Protein sequence: CASSSQGANGNTIYF.

The chain links TRBV7-8 to TRBJ1-6; D not certain. Trimming took off 4 bases at V and 9 bases at J, with 16 bases between the two ends. CDR1 SGHVS and CDR2 FQNEAQ come from the germline V gene. The CDR3 contains 15 residues. The CDR3 sequence: CASSSRLRAGSPLHF. Here the CDR3 DNA reads TGTGCCAGCAGCTCCCGATTAAGGGCGGGTTCACCCCTCCACTTT.

This chain uses TRBV6-2 or TRBV6-3 with TRBJ2-7, with D possibly TRBD2 on 6 matching bases. The CDR3 runs to 16 residues. Per germline, CDR1 MNHEY and CDR2 SVGEGT. Deletions cut 3 bases from V and 7 bases from J, with 22 bases between. The CDR3 loop is CASSYGRGGILLEQYF. CDR3 in DNA: TGTGCCAGCAGTTATGGTAGAGGCGGGATCCTTTTGGAGCAGTACTTC.

V usage is TRBV7-2 and J usage is TRBJ1-2; 9 bases align to TRBD1. The CDR3 is 13 residues long. V lost 6 bases and J lost 3; bases outside the gene matches: 2. Germline CDR1 reads SGHTA; CDR2 reads FQGNSA. Written as DNA, the CDR3 is TGTGCCAGCAGACGGGACAGGGACTATGGCTACACCTTC. It is translated as CASRRDRDYGYTF.

The V call is TRBV11-1, the J call TRBJ2-1, with unresolved D. The CDR3 contains 15 residues. Germline V gene data show CDR1 as SGHAT and CDR2 as FQDESV (reference sequence). V was trimmed by 5 bases and J by 7 bases, leaving 18 bases between them. Here the CDR3 reads CASSARARPKNEQFF. CDR3 nucleotide sequence: TGTGCCAGCAGCGCCCGGGCTAGGCCAAAGAATGAGCAGTTCTTC.

This chain joins TRBV3-1 (or the pseudogene TRBV3-2) and TRBJ2-7; perhaps TRBD1 as D (5 bases). V lost 1 base and J lost 2, with 12 bases in between. The CDR3 extends over 15 amino acids. Germline V lookup: CDR1 LGHDT, CDR2 YNNKEL (reference sequence). The CDR3 loop reads CASSQGPDTAYEQYF. CDR3 in DNA: TGTGCCAGCAGCCAAGGGCCGGACACCGCCTACGAGCAGTACTTC.

As DNA, the CDR3 is TGTGCCACCAGTGACACAGGGGGCTACGAGCAGTACTTC. It codes for CATSDTGGYEQYF. The gene calls are TRBV24-1 and TRBJ2-7; 8 nucleotides agree with TRBD1. The CDR3 is made up of 13 amino acids. Germline V gene lookup returns CDR1 KGHDR and CDR2 SFDVKD. Trimming cost V 4 bases and J 3 bases; bases outside gene matches: 1.

The V gene is TRBV4-2, the J gene TRBJ2-3; TRBD1 agrees at 9 bases. J gave up 4 bases and V 0 bases, and 8 bases lay outside the gene matches. Germline assignment: CDR1 LGHNA and CDR2 YNFKEQ. The CDR3 consists of 17 residues. CDR3 residues: CASSQDLLWTGADTQYF. The DNA of the CDR3 is TGTGCCAGCAGCCAAGATTTATTATGGACAGGGGCAGATACGCAGTATTTT.

The chain links TRBV14 to TRBJ2-2; a possible D gene is TRBD2 (6 bases). This CDR3 is built from 15 residues. Germline assignment: CDR1 SGHDN and CDR2 FVKESK. V was trimmed by 0 bases and J by 7 bases, leaving 12 bases between them. CDR3 coding DNA: TGTGCCAGCAGCCAAGATATCGGAGGGGTCGGGGAGCTGTTTTTT. This gives the protein CASSQDIGGVGELFF. Using reference TRBV14 and TRBJ2-2 for the parts outside the CDR3, the full variable domain is EAGVTQFPSHSVIEKGQTVTLRCDPISGHDNLYWYRRVMGKEIKFLLHFVKESKQDESGMPNNRFLAERTGGTYSTLKVQPAELEDSGVYFCASSQDIGGVGELFFGEGSRLTVL.